One and the same sample provided the 30 T cell receptor beta chains below, sequenced in a study of siplizumab effects on memory and regulatory T cells. Some clones are missing from TCRdb's copy, which holds only in-frame ones; the method was immunoSEQ multiplex PCR. The data hold approximately 84,000 clones, with roughly 94% observed a single time. The sequencing input was CD8+ T cells sorted from blood. These receptors were taken from a human donor in good health.

The chain couples TRBV5-1 to TRBJ1-1; tentatively, D is TRBD1 (6 bases). Looked up from germline, CDR1 is SGHRS and CDR2 is YFSETQ. The CDR3 runs 14 residues. V was clipped by 2 bases and J by 0 bases, with 8 bases between them. DNA for the CDR3: TGCGCCAGCAGCTTAACAGGGATGAACACTGAAGCTTTCTTT. It codes for CASSLTGMNTEAFF.

V is TRBV7-8 and J is TRBJ1-4; possible D gene TRBD1, 5 bases. Trimming stripped 5 bases from V and 7 bases from J, with 17 bases between. The CDR3 loop spans 15 amino acids. The V gene's germline CDR1 is SGHVS and CDR2 FQNEAQ. The CDR3 DNA is TGTGCCAGCAGCGTCAGCGGGACGGGGGGTGAAAAACTGTTTTTT. Protein sequence: CASSVSGTGGEKLFF.

This chain joins TRBV14 and TRBJ2-1; 9 bases are shared with TRBD2. The V segment lost 3 bases and the J segment 4 bases; nucleotides outside the gene matches: 4. This CDR3 comprises 15 residues. Germline CDR1 reads SGHDN; CDR2 reads FVKESK. CDR3 protein: CASSHGTSRYNEQFF. DNA for the CDR3: TGTGCCAGCAGCCACGGGACTAGCAGATACAATGAGCAGTTCTTC.

This clone was detected once. Germline is not matched at one junction end, which may reflect a read error. V gene TRBV19 combines with J gene TRBJ2-5, with D perhaps matching TRBD2 (5 bases). From germline, CDR1 is LNHDA and CDR2 SQIVND (reference sequence). The CDR3 loop spans 15 amino acids. The CDR3 bases are TGTGCCAGTAGTATACAGACTACCAGACAAGAGCCCCAGTACTTC. It translates to CASSIQTTRQEPQYF.

This rearrangement joins TRBV30 to TRBJ2-5; unclear D gene. Per the germline V gene, CDR1 is GTSNPN and CDR2 is SVGIG (reference sequence). The CDR3 runs 11 residues. Trimming shortened V by 2 bases and J by 5 bases, and 6 bases separated the two germline ends. CDR3 in amino acids: CAWSTGETQYF. In DNA, the CDR3 is TGTGCCTGGAGTACTGGGGAGACCCAGTACTTC.

The chain has TRBV4-1 and TRBJ1-3; D gene unclear. The CDR3 loop spans 15 amino acids. The germline V and J ends were trimmed by 1 base and 0 bases, with 7 bases remaining between them. Germline CDR1 and CDR2: MGHRA and YSYEKL. For the CDR3, the DNA is TGCGCCAGCAGCCAAGGTTTGAGCTCTGGAAACACCATATATTTT. Amino acid sequence: CASSQGLSSGNTIYF.

This rearrangement joins TRBV7-6 to TRBJ2-5, with D hard to call. Trimming shortened V by 1 base and J by 3 bases, and 9 bases separated the two germline ends. The germline V gene encodes CDR1 SGHVS and CDR2 FNYEAQ. CDR3 size: 14 residues. The CDR3 here is CASSLGYGKETQYF. The DNA for the CDR3 is TGTGCCAGCAGCTTAGGTTACGGCAAAGAGACCCAGTACTTC.

The V gene is TRBV15, the J gene TRBJ2-7; D is unclear. There are 12 residues in the CDR3. Trimming removed 5 bases from V and 0 bases from J, with 5 bases in between. CDR1 LNHNV and CDR2 YYDKDF come from the germline V gene (reference sequence). CDR3 sequence: CATSGYSYEQYF. In DNA, the CDR3 is TGTGCCACCAGCGGGTACTCCTACGAGCAGTACTTC.

The V and J genes are TRBV11-2 and TRBJ2-1; TRBD1 agrees at 9 bases. The CDR3 has 14 amino acids. CDR1 is SGHAT, CDR2 FQNNGV, per germline. After removal of 1 base from V and 6 bases from J, the junction contained 1 base not matched to a gene. CDR3 in DNA: TGTGCCAGCAGCTTAGGGACAGGGGTCAATGAGCAGTTCTTC. It is translated as CASSLGTGVNEQFF.

DNA of the CDR3: TGTGCCAGTAGCCCTTCTTTAACAGGGGTTGGCTACACCTTC. Translation gives CASSPSLTGVGYTF. V usage is TRBV19 and J usage is TRBJ1-2, with 7 bases fitting TRBD1. The CDR3 loop spans 14 amino acids. V lost 6 bases, J lost 7 bases, and 11 bases stayed unmatched. Germline assignment: CDR1 LNHDA and CDR2 SQIVND (reference sequence).

The chain combines TRBV6-6 with TRBJ2-1; D remains unclear. The CDR3 totals 15 residues. Trimming took 0 bases from V and 6 from J, leaving 12 bases between them. Germline V gives CDR1 MNHNY, CDR2 SVGAGI (reference sequence). CDR3 nucleotides: TGTGCCAGCAGTTACTCCCAATACAACCCCAATGAGCAGTTCTTC. Amino acid sequence: CASSYSQYNPNEQFF.

V gene TRBV19 combines with J gene TRBJ2-2; possibly TRBD1 or TRBD2 for D (5 bases each). The CDR3 consists of 14 residues. CDR1 is LNHDA, CDR2 SQIVND, per germline (reference sequence). V was trimmed by 6 bases and J by 7 bases, leaving 15 bases between them. Here the CDR3 DNA reads TGTGCCAGTAGGGGGGAGTCAAACGGCGGGGAGCTGTTTTTT. It yields the protein CASRGESNGGELFF.

The chain links TRBV7-8 to TRBJ2-7; TRBD2 matches at 12 bases. Germline CDR1 is SGHVS and CDR2 is FQNEAQ. V was clipped by 0 bases and J by 0 bases; unmatched bases: 6. The CDR3 spans 18 residues. The DNA for the CDR3 is TGTGCCAGCAGCTTAGCGGAGAGGACTAGCGGGGACTCCTACGAGCAGTACTTC. This codes for CASSLAERTSGDSYEQYF.

The gene calls are TRBV4-1 and TRBJ2-7; D possibly corresponds to TRBD2 (6 bases). The length of the CDR3 is 13 residues. Germline values: CDR1 MGHRA, CDR2 YSYEKL. V dropped 5 bases and J dropped 0 bases, with 8 bases sitting between them. CDR3 loop: CASSSDYSYEQYF. The CDR3, as DNA: TGCGCCAGCAGCTCGGACTACTCCTACGAGCAGTACTTC.

The V gene is TRBV7-3, the J gene TRBJ2-3; tentatively, D is TRBD2 (5 bases). Germline CDR1 SGHTA, CDR2 FQGTGA. CDR3 length: 15 residues. The germline V and J ends were trimmed by 5 bases and 2 bases, with 14 bases remaining between them. CDR3 sequence (DNA): TGTGCCAGCAGCCTAGAGGGAGCAGTCACAGATACGCAGTATTTT. Its protein product is CASSLEGAVTDTQYF.

The DNA of the CDR3 is TGTGCCAGCAGTTCTAGGGGGATTCACGAGCAGTACTTC. It encodes CASSSRGIHEQYF. V and J are TRBV27 and TRBJ2-7; a possible D gene is TRBD1 (6 bases). Per the germline V gene, CDR1 is MNHEY and CDR2 is SMNVEV (reference sequence). V was pared by 4 bases and J by 5 bases, with 12 bases between. The CDR3 has 13 amino acids.

In this sample, this clone turned up once. The V gene is TRBV7-9, the J gene TRBJ1-2; TRBD1 might be the D (5 bases). V gave up 4 bases and J gave up 4 bases, with 22 bases separating them. Germline V gene data show CDR1 as SEHNR and CDR2 as FQNEAQ (reference sequence). This CDR3 comprises 17 residues. CDR3 coding DNA: TGTGCCAGCAGCTCTCGGGACGGGGGGAGTGTTGTCTATGGCTACACCTTC. Translated, it gives CASSSRDGGSVVYGYTF. The full variable domain, with the rest looked up from reference TRBV7-9 and TRBJ1-2, is DTGVSQNPRHKITKRGQNVTFRCDPISEHNRLYWYRQTLGQGPEFLTYFQNEAQLEKSRLLSDRFSAERPKGSFSTLEIQRTEQGDSAMYLCASSSRDGGSVVYGYTFGSGTRLTVV.

This sequence joins TRBV19 and TRBJ2-1, with 9 bases aligning to TRBD2. Trimming took 4 bases from V and 5 from J; bases not matched to a gene: 15. This CDR3 region has 18 residues. Germline V gene data show CDR1 as LNHDA and CDR2 as SQIVND (reference sequence). The chain's CDR3 is CASSSSSSGNVLDNEQFF. The CDR3 bases are TGTGCCAGTAGTAGTTCGTCTAGCGGGAACGTCCTAGACAATGAGCAGTTCTTC.

The genes are TRBV5-6 and TRBJ2-7; D remains ambiguous. Germline CDR1 is SGHDT and CDR2 is YYEEEE. V lost 0 bases, J lost 5 bases, and 6 bases lay in between. CDR3 length equals 12 residues. CDR3 DNA: TGTGCCAGCAGCTTGGGCGGCCACGAGCAGTACTTC. Protein: CASSLGGHEQYF.

The rearrangement joins TRBV5-3 to TRBJ2-5; 9 bases line up with TRBD2. TRBV5-3 is reported as an ORF; its role is uncertain. Trimming removed 6 bases from V and 9 bases from J; junction bases left unmatched: 18. The CDR3 has 16 amino acids. The CDR3 here is CARTLRASGTRRAQYF. The CDR3 DNA sequence: TGTGCCAGAACCCTCCGGGCTAGCGGGACCCGGAGGGCCCAGTACTTC.

This chain joins TRBV28 and TRBJ2-7; 7 bases align to TRBD2. Germline trimming cut 5 bases from V and 3 bases from J; bases unmatched to any gene: 1. The CDR3 loop spans 12 amino acids. Germline values: CDR1 MDHEN, CDR2 SYDVKM. CDR3 amino acids: CASSRDYYEQYF. The CDR3 bases are TGTGCCAGCAGTCGGGACTACTACGAGCAGTACTTC.

There are many counts of this clone. Within the sample, other DNA sequences also encode this same CDR3. The rearrangement uses TRBV9 and TRBJ1-1, with D maybe TRBD1 (6 bases). This CDR3 region has 15 residues. Trimming shortened V by 0 bases and J by 4 bases, and 13 bases separated the two germline ends. Germline CDR1 reads SGDLS; CDR2 reads YYNGEE. The CDR3 sequence is CASSVGGGGFTEAFF. In nucleotides, the CDR3 is TGTGCCAGCAGCGTAGGTGGAGGGGGGTTCACTGAAGCTTTCTTT.

This clone is a singleton in its sample. V gene TRBV9 combines with J gene TRBJ2-3; D not resolved. The germline CDR1 and CDR2 sequences are SGDLS and YYNGEE. The V end was cut by 4 bases, the J end by 4 bases, with 10 bases between. This CDR3 contains 13 residues. CDR3 sequence reads: CASSPSSADTQYF. CDR3 nucleotides: TGTGCCAGCAGCCCCTCTTCTGCAGATACGCAGTATTTT.

The chain joins TRBV9 to TRBJ2-3; D is undetermined. The length of the CDR3 is 12 residues. Trimming took 0 bases from V and 2 from J, leaving 1 base between them. CDR1 is SGDLS and CDR2 is YYNGEE in the germline V gene. CDR3: CASSVATDTQYF. CDR3 bases: TGTGCCAGCAGCGTAGCCACAGATACGCAGTATTTT.

J is TRBJ1-4 and V is TRBV21-1; the D call of TRBD1 is as the table states it, not checked on the DNA. TRBV21-1 is a recognized pseudogene. The CDR3 totals 18 residues. CDR3 DNA sequence: TGTGCCAGCAGTAAAATCCCCATTAACAACACCACTAATGAAAAACTGTTTTTT. As protein: CASSKIPINNTTNEKLFF.

The rearrangement links TRBV7-6 to TRBJ2-1, with TRBD2 identical over 9 bases. The CDR3 totals 15 residues. CDR1 and CDR2 from the germline V gene are SGHVS and FNYEAQ. J was trimmed by 5 bases and V by 5 bases; bases with no gene match: 7. The CDR3: CASSRASGKDNEQFF. CDR3 bases: TGTGCCAGCAGCCGGGCTAGCGGGAAGGACAATGAGCAGTTCTTC.

This rearrangement joins TRBV4-1 to TRBJ2-7, with 11 nucleotides matching TRBD2. The trim removed 4 bases at V and 3 bases at J, leaving 17 bases unmatched. This CDR3 region has 19 residues. Germline CDR1 reads MGHRA; CDR2 reads YSYEKL. The CDR3 bases are TGCGCCAGCAGCCCCCAATCACTAGCGGGAGAGACCCCAGGCTACGAGCAGTACTTC. It is translated as CASSPQSLAGETPGYEQYF.

The CDR3: CASSLVLGTGGPEAFF. DNA for the CDR3: TGTGCCAGCAGCTTAGTTTTAGGGACAGGGGGGCCTGAAGCTTTCTTT. The chain is built from TRBV7-9 and TRBJ1-1; the match to TRBD1 covers 11 bases. Per germline, CDR1 SEHNR and CDR2 FQNEAQ (reference sequence). The CDR3 runs to 16 residues. Germline trimming cut 1 base from V and 6 bases from J; bases unmatched to any gene: 7.

The rearrangement links TRBV7-9 to TRBJ1-2; D not resolved. Trimming removed 1 base from V and 2 bases from J, with 8 bases in between. The CDR3 is 14 residues long. The germline gives CDR1 SEHNR, CDR2 FQNEAQ (reference sequence). CDR3 sequence: CASSLVADNYGYTF. The CDR3, as DNA: TGTGCCAGCAGCTTAGTGGCAGACAACTATGGCTACACCTTC.

The rearrangement links TRBV5-1 to TRBJ2-2, with unresolved D. CDR1 and CDR2 from the germline V gene are SGHRS and YFSETQ. Trimming left V 0 bases short and J 5 bases short, with 8 bases between. The CDR3 runs to 14 residues. CDR3 sequence reads: CASSLDVGTGELFF. The CDR3 nucleotides read TGCGCCAGCAGCTTGGATGTGGGAACCGGGGAGCTGTTTTTT.